Listed here is a single TCR beta chain. This entry belongs to a study of control samples from healthy donors and cancer patients. The CDR3 consists of 13 residues. Trimming took 7 bases from V and 2 from J; bases not matched to a gene: 4. Germline V CDR1 and CDR2: SQVTM, ANQGSEA. Repertoires were generated with immunoSEQ multiplex PCR, while TCRdb's copy carries only in-frame clones and drops some. This sample has about 49,000 clones, with about 86% found just once. The sequence derives from a woman aged 45 to 65 with lung cancer. The chain joins TRBV29-1 to TRBJ1-2, with 10 positions matching TRBD1. The sequenced sample was PBMCs. CDR3 amino acids: CSAVGQGNYGYTF. CDR3 coding DNA: TGCAGCGCCGTGGGACAGGGGAACTATGGCTACACCTTC.